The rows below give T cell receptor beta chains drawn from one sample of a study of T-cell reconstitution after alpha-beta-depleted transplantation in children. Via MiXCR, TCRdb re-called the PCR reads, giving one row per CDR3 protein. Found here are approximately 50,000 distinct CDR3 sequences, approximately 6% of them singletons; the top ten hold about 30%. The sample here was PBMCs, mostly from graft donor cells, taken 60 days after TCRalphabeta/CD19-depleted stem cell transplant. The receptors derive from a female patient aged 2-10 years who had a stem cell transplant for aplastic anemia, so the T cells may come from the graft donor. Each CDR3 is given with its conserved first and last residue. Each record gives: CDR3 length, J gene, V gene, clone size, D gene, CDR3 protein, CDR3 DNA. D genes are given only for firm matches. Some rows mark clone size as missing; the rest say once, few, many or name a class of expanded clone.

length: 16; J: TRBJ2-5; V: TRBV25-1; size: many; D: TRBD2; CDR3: CASSDKGAGSWETQYF; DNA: TGTGCCAGCAGTGATAAGGGAGCGGGGTCCTGGGAGACCCAGTACTTC
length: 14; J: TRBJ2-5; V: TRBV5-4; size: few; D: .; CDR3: CASSLDLVQETQYF; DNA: TGTGCCAGCAGCTTGGATCTAGTCCAAGAGACCCAGTACTTC
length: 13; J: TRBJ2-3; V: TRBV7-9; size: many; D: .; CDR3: CASSLFGIDTQYF; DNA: TGTGCCAGCAGCTTGTTCGGGATTGATACGCAGTATTTT
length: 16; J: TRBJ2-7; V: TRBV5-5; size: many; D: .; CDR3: CASSFFGSRLSYEQYF; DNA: TGTGCCAGCAGCTTCTTCGGGTCTAGACTTTCCTACGAGCAGTACTTC
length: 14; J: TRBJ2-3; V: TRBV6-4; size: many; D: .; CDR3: CASSDSIGTDTQYF; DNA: TGTGCCAGCAGTGACTCGATCGGGACAGATACGCAGTATTTT
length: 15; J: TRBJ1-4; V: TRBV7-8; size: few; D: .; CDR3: CASSPRRAVNEKLFF; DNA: TGTGCCAGCAGCCCCCGGAGGGCGGTCAATGAAAAACTGTTTTTT
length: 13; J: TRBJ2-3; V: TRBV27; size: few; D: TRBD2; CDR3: CASRTSGTDTQYF; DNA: TGTGCCAGCAGGACTAGCGGCACAGATACGCAGTATTTT
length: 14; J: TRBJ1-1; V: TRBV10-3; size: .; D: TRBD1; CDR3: CAISLGQGGTEAFF; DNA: TGTGCCATCAGTTTAGGACAGGGAGGCACTGAAGCTTTCTTT
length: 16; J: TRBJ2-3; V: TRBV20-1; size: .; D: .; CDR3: CSAVPSVLSLTDTQYF; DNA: TGCAGTGCTGTCCCTTCGGTGTTAAGTTTGACAGATACGCAGTATTTT
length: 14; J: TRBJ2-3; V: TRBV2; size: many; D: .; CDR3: CASSELQSTDTQYF; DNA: TGTGCCAGCAGTGAATTACAAAGCACAGATACGCAGTATTTT
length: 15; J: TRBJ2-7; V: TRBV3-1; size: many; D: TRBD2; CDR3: CASSPLAEPPYEQYF; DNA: TGTGCCAGCAGCCCTCTAGCGGAACCCCCCTACGAGCAGTACTTC
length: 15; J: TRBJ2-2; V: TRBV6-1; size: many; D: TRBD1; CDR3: CASRRGTGNTGELFF; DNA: TGTGCCAGCAGGAGGGGGACAGGGAACACCGGGGAGCTGTTTTTT
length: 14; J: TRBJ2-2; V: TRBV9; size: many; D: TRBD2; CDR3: CASSVGRAPGELFF; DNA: TGTGCCAGCAGCGTCGGGAGGGCCCCCGGGGAGCTGTTTTTT
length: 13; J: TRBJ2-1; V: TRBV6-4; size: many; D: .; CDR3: CASSRERYNEQFF; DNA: TGTGCCAGCAGTAGAGAACGCTACAATGAGCAGTTCTTC
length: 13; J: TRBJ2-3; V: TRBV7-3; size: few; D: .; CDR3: CASSGTGTDTQYF; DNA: TGTGCCAGCAGCGGAACAGGGACAGATACGCAGTATTTT
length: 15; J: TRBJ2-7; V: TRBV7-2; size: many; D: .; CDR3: CASSPWGSRSYEQYF; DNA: TGTGCCAGCAGCCCTTGGGGGTCCCGCTCCTACGAGCAGTACTTC
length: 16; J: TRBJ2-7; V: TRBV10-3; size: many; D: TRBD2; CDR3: CAISGPRTSGRDEQYF; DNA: TGTGCCATCAGTGGGCCCCGGACTAGCGGGAGGGACGAGCAGTACTTC
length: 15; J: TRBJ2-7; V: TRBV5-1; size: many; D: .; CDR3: CASSRGPTLEYEQYF; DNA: TGCGCCAGCAGCAGGGGACCGACCCTGGAGTACGAGCAGTACTTC
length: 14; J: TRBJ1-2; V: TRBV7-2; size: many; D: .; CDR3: CASSLSRVPYGYTF; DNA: TGTGCCAGCAGCTTATCCAGGGTTCCCTATGGCTACACCTTC
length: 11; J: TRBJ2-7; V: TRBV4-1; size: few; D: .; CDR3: CASSRDSQQYF; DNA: TGCGCCAGCAGCCGTGACAGTCAGCAGTACTTC
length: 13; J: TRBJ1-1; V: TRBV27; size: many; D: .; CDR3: CASSYRRNTEAFF; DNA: TGTGCCAGCAGTTACCGCCGGAACACTGAAGCTTTCTTT
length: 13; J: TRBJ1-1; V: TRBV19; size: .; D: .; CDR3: CASSRQPNTEAFF; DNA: TGTGCCAGTAGTAGACAGCCCAACACTGAAGCTTTCTTT
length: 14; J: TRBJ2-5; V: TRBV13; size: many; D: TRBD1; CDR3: CASSTTGGKETQYF; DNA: TGTGCCAGCAGCACGACAGGGGGAAAAGAGACCCAGTACTTC
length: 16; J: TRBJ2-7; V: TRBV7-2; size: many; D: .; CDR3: CASSSSLGDPRGEQYF; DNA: TGTGCCAGCAGCTCGTCATTAGGGGATCCCAGAGGCGAGCAGTACTTC
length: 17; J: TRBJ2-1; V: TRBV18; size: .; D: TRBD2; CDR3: CASSPMTSGSSYNEQFF; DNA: TGTGCCAGCTCACCCATGACTAGCGGTAGCTCCTACAATGAGCAGTTCTTC
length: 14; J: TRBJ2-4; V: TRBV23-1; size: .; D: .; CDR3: CASSQSTAKNIQYF; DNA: TGCGCCAGCAGTCAATCGACAGCCAAAAACATTCAGTACTTC
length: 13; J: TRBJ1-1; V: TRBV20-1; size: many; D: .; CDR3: CSARTDLNTEAFF; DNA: TGCAGTGCTCGGACAGATTTGAACACTGAAGCTTTCTTT
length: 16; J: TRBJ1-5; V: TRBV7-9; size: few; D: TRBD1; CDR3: CASSSSDRGPDQPQHF; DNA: TGTGCCAGCAGCTCCTCAGACAGGGGGCCCGATCAGCCCCAGCATTTT
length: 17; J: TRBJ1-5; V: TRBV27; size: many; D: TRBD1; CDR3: CASSPDREGHSNQPQHF; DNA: TGTGCCAGCAGCCCGGACAGGGAGGGGCATAGCAATCAGCCCCAGCATTTT
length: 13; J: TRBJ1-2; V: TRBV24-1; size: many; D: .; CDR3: CATSDLPAYGYTF; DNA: TGTGCCACCAGTGATTTGCCAGCGTATGGCTACACCTTC
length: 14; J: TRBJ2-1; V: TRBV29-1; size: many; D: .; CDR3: CSGAGGSRASWQFF; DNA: TGCAGCGGCGCCGGGGGTTCAAGGGCGTCCTGGCAGTTCTTC
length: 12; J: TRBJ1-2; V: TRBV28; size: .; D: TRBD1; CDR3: CATWTGGAGYTF; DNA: TGTGCCACCTGGACAGGGGGAGCCGGCTACACCTTC
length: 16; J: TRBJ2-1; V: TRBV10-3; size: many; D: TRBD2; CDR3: CAISGGTSGSINEQFF; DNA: TGTGCCATCAGTGGGGGGACTAGCGGGAGTATTAATGAGCAGTTCTTC
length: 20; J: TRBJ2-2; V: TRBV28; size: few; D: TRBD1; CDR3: CASRSRQGLTFYANTGELFF; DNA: TGTGCCAGCAGATCCAGACAGGGCCTTACCTTTTACGCGAACACCGGGGAGCTGTTTTTT
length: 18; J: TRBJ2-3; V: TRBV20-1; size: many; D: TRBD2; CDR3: CSARSGRNVGIRTDTQYF; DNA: TGCAGTGCTAGAAGCGGGAGGAATGTGGGAATAAGGACAGATACGCAGTATTTT
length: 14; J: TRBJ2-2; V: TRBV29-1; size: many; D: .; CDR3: CSVFGWENTGELFF; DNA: TGCAGCGTTTTCGGTTGGGAGAACACCGGGGAGCTGTTTTTT
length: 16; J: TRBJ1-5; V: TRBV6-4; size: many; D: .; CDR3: CASSDSRGFSNQPQHF; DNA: TGTGCCAGCAGTGACTCGAGAGGATTTAGCAATCAGCCCCAGCATTTT
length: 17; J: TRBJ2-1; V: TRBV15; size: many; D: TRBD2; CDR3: CATRGSLGTTTGNEQFF; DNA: TGTGCCACCAGGGGGAGCTTAGGGACTACGACGGGGAATGAGCAGTTCTTC
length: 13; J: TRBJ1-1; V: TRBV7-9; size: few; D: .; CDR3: CASSPTEYTEAFF; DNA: TGTGCCAGCAGCCCTACTGAATACACTGAAGCTTTCTTT
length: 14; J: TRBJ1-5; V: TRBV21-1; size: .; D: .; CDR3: CASSKVTVNQPQHF; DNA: TGTGCCAGCAGCAAAGTTACGGTCAATCAGCCCCAGCATTTT
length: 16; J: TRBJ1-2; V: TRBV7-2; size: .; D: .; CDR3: CASSLDRDGLNYGYTF; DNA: TGTGCCAGCAGCTTAGATCGGGACGGGCTGAACTATGGCTACACCTTC
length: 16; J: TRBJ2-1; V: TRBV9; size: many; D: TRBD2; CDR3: CASSAGLAGGYNEQFF; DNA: TGTGCCAGCAGCGCTGGACTAGCGGGAGGCTACAATGAGCAGTTCTTC
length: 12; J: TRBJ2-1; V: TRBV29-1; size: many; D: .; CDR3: CSVEDPRGPEFF; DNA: TGCAGCGTTGAAGATCCACGGGGGCCGGAGTTCTTC
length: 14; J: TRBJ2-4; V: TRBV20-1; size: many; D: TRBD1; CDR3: CSARDRTGGNIQYF; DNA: TGCAGTGCTAGAGATAGGACAGGGGGGAACATTCAGTACTTC
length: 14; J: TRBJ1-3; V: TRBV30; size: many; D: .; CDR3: CAWSVSGAGNTIYF; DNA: TGTGCCTGGAGTGTCTCAGGGGCTGGAAACACCATATATTTT
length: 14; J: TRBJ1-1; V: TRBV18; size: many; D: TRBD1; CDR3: CASSHWTGRTEAFF; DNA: TGTGCCAGCTCACACTGGACAGGGCGGACTGAAGCTTTCTTT
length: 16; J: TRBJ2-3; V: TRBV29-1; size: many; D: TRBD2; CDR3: CSARPGAGEPTDTQYF; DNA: TGCAGCGCCCGACCCGGGGCGGGGGAACCCACAGATACGCAGTATTTT
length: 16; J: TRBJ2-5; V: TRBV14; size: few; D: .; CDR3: CASSRSPARAQETQYF; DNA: TGTGCCAGCAGCCGATCTCCGGCGCGGGCCCAAGAGACCCAGTACTTC
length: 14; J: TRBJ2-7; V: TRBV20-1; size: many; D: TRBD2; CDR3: CSARVSREVYEQYF; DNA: TGCAGTGCTAGGGTTTCGCGGGAGGTCTACGAGCAGTACTTC
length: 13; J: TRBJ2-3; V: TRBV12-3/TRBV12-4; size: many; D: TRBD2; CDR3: CASGTTSTDTQYF; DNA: TGTGCCAGCGGGACTACTAGCACAGATACGCAGTATTTT
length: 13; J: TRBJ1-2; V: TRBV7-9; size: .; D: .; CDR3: CASSLANRDRYTF; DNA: TGTGCCAGCAGCTTAGCGAACAGGGACCGCTACACCTTC
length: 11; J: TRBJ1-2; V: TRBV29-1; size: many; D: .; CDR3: CSDHLGDGYTF; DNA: TGCAGCGACCACTTAGGGGATGGCTACACCTTC
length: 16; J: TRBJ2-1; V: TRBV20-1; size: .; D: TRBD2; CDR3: CSARDTSGGVGNEQFF; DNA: TGCAGTGCTAGAGATACTAGCGGGGGGGTGGGAAATGAGCAGTTCTTC
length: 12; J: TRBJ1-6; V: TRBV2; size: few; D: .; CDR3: CASSEEAAALHF; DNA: TGTGCCAGCAGTGAAGAGGCGGCGGCCCTCCACTTT
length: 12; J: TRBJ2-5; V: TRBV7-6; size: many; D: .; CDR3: CASSSWVETQYF; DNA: TGTGCCAGCAGCTCATGGGTGGAGACCCAGTACTTC
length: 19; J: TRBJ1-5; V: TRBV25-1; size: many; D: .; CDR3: CASTLLKNRVKSSNQPQHF; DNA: TGTGCCAGCACGCTCCTTAAAAACAGGGTGAAGAGTAGCAATCAGCCCCAGCATTTT
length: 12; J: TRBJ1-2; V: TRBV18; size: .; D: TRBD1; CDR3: CASSPGQTGYTF; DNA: TGTGCCAGCTCACCGGGACAGACAGGCTACACCTTC
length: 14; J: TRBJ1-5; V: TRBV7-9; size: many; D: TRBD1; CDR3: CASSLGQGNQPQHF; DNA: TGTGCCAGCAGCTTGGGACAGGGCAATCAGCCCCAGCATTTT
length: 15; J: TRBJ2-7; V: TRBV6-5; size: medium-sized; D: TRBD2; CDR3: CASRRPLAGTYEQYF; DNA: TGTGCCAGCAGGCGCCCTCTAGCGGGAACCTACGAGCAGTACTTC
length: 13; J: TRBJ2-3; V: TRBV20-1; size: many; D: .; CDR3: CSVSGVSTDTQYF; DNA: TGCAGTGTCTCGGGCGTTAGCACAGATACGCAGTATTTT